A selection of T cell receptor beta chains follows, all from one sample in a study of CD8+ T cells in alopecia areata. TCRdb's copy holds only in-frame clones and misses some; the assay was immunoSEQ multiplex PCR. The table lists some 150,000 clones, roughly 66% of them singletons. This sample comprised CD8+ T cells sorted from blood, obtained at week 0. The receptors derive from a human donor with alopecia areata. CDR3s include the opening cysteine and the closing phenylalanine or tryptophan. D genes are given only for firm matches. Clone size is shown for a subset of rows, as once, few, many or a class of expanded clone.

length	V	J	size	D	CDR3	DNA
13	TRBV15	TRBJ2-7	few	NA	CATSTGNSVEQYF	TGTGCCACCAGCACTGGTAACAGCGTCGAGCAGTACTTC
14	TRBV5-1	TRBJ2-3	NA	NA	CASSTYDRKDTQYF	TGCGCCAGCAGCACCTACGACAGGAAAGATACGCAGTATTTT
12	TRBV19	TRBJ1-1	few	NA	CASSLGRTEAFF	TGTGCCAGTAGCCTGGGTCGGACTGAAGCTTTCTTT
16	TRBV18	TRBJ2-1	NA	TRBD2	CASSPTGGSSYNEQFF	TGTGCCAGCTCACCGACGGGGGGAAGCTCCTACAATGAGCAGTTCTTC
14	TRBV5-6	TRBJ1-1	NA	NA	CASSPDMRDTEAFF	TGTGCCAGCAGCCCGGACATGCGTGACACTGAAGCTTTCTTT
16	TRBV6-1	TRBJ2-7	NA	TRBD1	CASRESTGTGGYEQYF	TGTGCCAGCAGAGAATCTACCGGGACAGGGGGCTACGAGCAGTACTTC
15	TRBV11-3	TRBJ2-3	NA	TRBD1	CASSLGQGAADTQYF	TGTGCCAGCAGCTTGGGACAGGGGGCTGCAGATACGCAGTATTTT
12	TRBV13	TRBJ2-2	few	NA	CASSLLPGELFF	TGTGCCAGCAGCTTACTACCCGGGGAGCTGTTTTTT
17	TRBV5-6	TRBJ1-1	NA	NA	CASSLGDKRGVYTEAFF	TGTGCCAGCAGCTTGGGTGATAAGCGCGGCGTCTACACTGAAGCTTTCTTT
15	TRBV23-1	TRBJ2-7	NA	NA	CASSQKKDKTYEQYF	TGCGCCAGCAGTCAAAAGAAGGACAAGACCTACGAGCAGTACTTC
11	TRBV10-3	TRBJ2-2	NA	NA	CAIKGTGELFF	TGTGCCATTAAGGGAACCGGGGAGCTGTTTTTT
14	TRBV29-1	TRBJ1-2	few	TRBD1	CSLEGQGEGYGYTF	TGCAGCCTCGAGGGACAGGGGGAAGGTTATGGCTACACCTTC
17	TRBV15	TRBJ2-3	NA	NA	CATSREGGTSPGDTQYF	TGTGCCACCAGCAGAGAAGGGGGTACCTCTCCTGGGGATACGCAGTATTTT
15	TRBV5-1	TRBJ2-1	NA	TRBD1	CASRASGTGYNEQFF	TGCGCCAGCAGGGCCTCCGGGACAGGGTACAATGAGCAGTTCTTC
13	TRBV2	TRBJ2-5	few	TRBD2	CASSVNSIAGVDF	TGTGCCAGCAGTGTCAATTCGATAGCGGGGGTTGACTTC
12	TRBV6-5	TRBJ2-4	NA	NA	CASSSLENIQYF	TGTGCCAGCAGTTCCCTAGAAAACATTCAGTACTTC
14	TRBV29-1	TRBJ2-1	NA	NA	CSVVKGAGIDEQFF	TGCAGCGTTGTGAAAGGGGCAGGGATCGATGAGCAGTTCTTC
16	TRBV27	TRBJ1-1	NA	TRBD1	CASSSMDRGRYTEAFF	TGTGCCAGCAGTTCGATGGACAGGGGGCGGTACACTGAAGCTTTCTTT
15	TRBV5-1	TRBJ2-3	NA	NA	CASSFRTAGLDTQYF	TGCGCCAGCAGTTTTAGGACAGCCGGACTTGATACGCAGTATTTT